This TCR beta chain was sequenced for a study of chemoradiotherapy in HPV16-positive cancers. Background on the study: Candidate HPV-specific clones and shared TCR motifs came from a couple of HPV16-positive patients.

Assay: immunoSEQ multiplex PCR; the TCRdb copy retains only in-frame clones and omits some. The sample lists a few thousand clones, almost 90% seen once, with 25% to 30% in the top ten. Between the trimmed V and J ends, which lost 0 bases and 8 bases, there was a span of 14 bases. The CDR3 runs to 15 residues. Germline V gives CDR1 SGHRS, CDR2 YFSETQ. The V call is TRBV5-1, the J call TRBJ1-4; D is undetermined. The source was blood, collected from a patient who underwent chemoradiotherapy. The TCR sequence derives from a human donor with HPV-associated anogenital cancer. This chain's CDR3 is CASSLANFGGEKLFF. The CDR3 DNA is TGCGCCAGCAGCTTGGCCAATTTCGGCGGGGAAAAACTGTTTTTT. Full variable domain (rest looked up from reference TRBV5-1 and TRBJ1-4): KAGVTQTPRYLIKTRGQQVTLSCSPISGHRSVSWYQQTPGQGLQFLFEYFSETQRNKGNFPGRFSGRQFSNSRSEMNVSTLELGDSALYLCASSLANFGGEKLFFGSGTQLSVL.